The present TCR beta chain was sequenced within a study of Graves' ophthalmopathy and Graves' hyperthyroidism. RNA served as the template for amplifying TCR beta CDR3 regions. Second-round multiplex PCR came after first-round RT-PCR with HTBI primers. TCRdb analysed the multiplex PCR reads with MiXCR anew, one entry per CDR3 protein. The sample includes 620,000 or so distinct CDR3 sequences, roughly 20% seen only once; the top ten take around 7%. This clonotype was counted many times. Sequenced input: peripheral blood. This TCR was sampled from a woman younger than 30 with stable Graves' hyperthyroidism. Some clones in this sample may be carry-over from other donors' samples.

CDR3 bases: TGCGCCAGCAGCTTGGCGGGACGAGGCAATTCACCCCTCCACTTT. This codes for CASSLAGRGNSPLHF. This chain links TRBV5-1 with TRBJ1-6; the D gene is possibly TRBD1 (5 bases). This CDR3 region has 15 residues. The V gene's germline CDR1 is SGHRS and CDR2 YFSETQ. V was shortened by 0 bases and J by 7 bases, with 11 bases between the two germline ends.